The 20 T cell receptor beta chains below all came from one sample that was sequenced in a study of T cells in Graves' hyperthyroidism and ophthalmopathy. There were TCR beta CDR3 regions amplified from RNA transcripts. The HTBI set primed first-round TCR CDR3 RT-PCR. MiXCR, run by TCRdb on the multiplex PCR reads, gives a single entry per CDR3 protein. This repertoire shows 500,000 to 750,000 distinct CDR3 sequences, about a sixth found once; its top ten account for under 7.5%. Sequenced sample: blood. These receptors originate from a woman in her twenties or thirties with Graves' hyperthyroidism.

This clonotype has only a few counts. The rearrangement uses TRBV4-1 and TRBJ2-2; D not certain. The CDR3 covers 16 residues. The V gene lost 3 bases and the J gene lost 3 bases, with 14 bases spanning the gap. The germline V gene encodes CDR1 MGHRA and CDR2 YSYEKL. CDR3 bases: TGCGCCAGCAGCCATTATCTCAAGGGTGACACCGGGGAGCTGTTTTTT. This sequence encodes CASSHYLKGDTGELFF.

The chain couples TRBV12-5 to TRBJ2-3; 8 bases are a match to TRBD2. There are 16 residues in the CDR3. CDR1 is LGHNT and CDR2 is FRNRAP in the germline V gene. The J segment lost 6 bases and the V segment lost 0 bases, leaving 8 bases of the junction unmatched. CDR3 protein: CASGLVLSGRGDTQYF. CDR3 DNA: TGTGCTAGTGGTTTGGTACTAAGCGGGAGAGGTGATACGCAGTATTTT. Using reference TRBV12-5 and TRBJ2-3 for the parts outside the CDR3, the full variable domain is DARVTQTPRHKVTEMGQEVTMRCQPILGHNTVFWYRQTMMQGLELLAYFRNRAPLDDSGMPKDRFSAEMPDATLATLKIQPSEPRDSAVYFCASGLVLSGRGDTQYFGPGTRLTVL.

This clonotype was picked up many times. The rearrangement links TRBV30 to TRBJ2-7; D is undetermined. The CDR3 is 12 amino acids. Germline lookup yields CDR1 GTSNPN and CDR2 SVGIG (reference sequence). Trimming took 4 bases from V and 6 from J, leaving 13 bases between them. The CDR3 sequence is CAWNPLGSEQYF. The CDR3 DNA reads TGTGCCTGGAACCCGTTGGGCTCCGAGCAGTACTTC.

There are many counts of this clonotype. The CDR3 DNA sequence: TGTGCCAGCAGTGAGCTCAACATGGAGCAGTACTTC. It codes for CASSELNMEQYF. This chain uses TRBV2 with TRBJ2-7, with D unclear. Germline V CDR1 and CDR2: SNHLY, FYNNEI. V shed 3 bases and J shed 7 bases, with 10 bases lying between them. This CDR3 has 12 amino acids.

This clonotype was seen a few times. This chain joins TRBV18 and TRBJ1-1, with D possibly TRBD1 on 5 matching bases. CDR1 and CDR2 from the germline V gene are KGHSH and LQKENI. V dropped 1 base and J dropped 0 bases, with 15 bases sitting between them. This CDR3 comprises 17 residues. The CDR3 DNA is TGTGCCAGCTCACCACTTCCTCCAGGGAGCATGAACACTGAAGCTTTCTTT. This encodes CASSPLPPGSMNTEAFF.

The chain combines TRBV19 with TRBJ2-2; perhaps D is TRBD1 or TRBD2 (6 bases each). Germline CDR1 and CDR2: LNHDA and SQIVND (reference sequence). The CDR3 consists of 16 residues. V gave up 7 bases and J gave up 4 bases, with 19 bases separating them. The chain's CDR3 is CASIRSGRGGTGELFF. CDR3 DNA sequence: TGTGCCAGTATAAGAAGCGGGCGAGGGGGCACCGGGGAGCTGTTTTTT.

This clonotype was seen only a few times. The chain recombines TRBV14 with TRBJ2-7; possibly TRBD1 for D (6 bases). The CDR3 covers 14 residues. Germline CDR1 is SGHDN and CDR2 is FVKESK. The V gene lost 0 bases and the J gene lost 1 base, with 7 bases spanning the gap. CDR3 protein: CASSQDGTSYEQYF. Here the CDR3 DNA reads TGTGCCAGCAGCCAAGATGGGACATCCTACGAGCAGTACTTC.

The CDR3 DNA reads TGTGCCAGTAGTATCTCCGGGGCCAAAAACATTCAGTACTTC. Protein sequence: CASSISGAKNIQYF. This chain uses TRBV19 with TRBJ2-4; no clear D. Germline CDR1 is LNHDA and CDR2 is SQIVND (reference sequence). The length of the CDR3 is 14 residues. Trimming left V 3 bases short and J 1 base short, with 7 bases between.

This clonotype was observed a handful of times. The chain has TRBV20-1 and TRBJ2-7, with TRBD1 matching over 10 bases. Unmatched junction bases numbered 7, after V lost 1 base and J lost 4 bases. This CDR3 is 15 amino acids long. From germline, CDR1 is DFQATT and CDR2 SNEGSKA (reference sequence). CDR3 in amino acids: CSARGIPGQGYEQYF. CDR3 nucleotides: TGCAGTGCTAGAGGAATTCCGGGACAGGGGTACGAGCAGTACTTC.

This clonotype was seen repeatedly, ten times or more. The chain recombines TRBV20-1 with TRBJ2-7; TRBD1 matches 9 bases. CDR3 length equals 15 residues. V lost 2 bases to trimming and J lost 6 bases; unmatched junction nucleotides: 11. CDR1 and CDR2 from the germline V gene are DFQATT and SNEGSKA (reference sequence). The CDR3 bases are TGCAGTGCTAGAACTTACAGGGGGCGGCGCACCGAGCAGTACTTC. It translates to CSARTYRGRRTEQYF.

This clonotype was observed at least ten times. The CDR3 protein is CASTVSGQGNTEAFF. As DNA, the CDR3 is TGCGCCAGCACCGTGTCCGGACAGGGCAACACTGAAGCTTTCTTT. The rearrangement joins TRBV5-1 to TRBJ1-1, with 8 bases matching TRBD1. The CDR3 is made up of 15 amino acids. CDR1 and CDR2 (germline): SGHRS, YFSETQ. J was trimmed by 2 bases and V by 6 bases; bases with no gene match: 9.

V usage is TRBV12-3 or TRBV12-4 and J usage is TRBJ1-2; TRBD1 aligns across 12 bases. The CDR3 sequence is 15 residues long. V shed 5 bases, J shed 6 bases, and the junction held 7 bases outside the gene matches. CDR3 sequence reads: CASSPEGTGGNGYTF. CDR3 sequence (DNA): TGTGCCAGCAGTCCAGAAGGGACAGGGGGCAATGGCTACACCTTC.

This clonotype was seen ten or more times. The J gene is TRBJ2-1, the V gene TRBV20-1; 10 bases align to TRBD2. The CDR3 is made up of 14 amino acids. Germline lookup yields CDR1 DFQATT and CDR2 SNEGSKA (reference sequence). J gave up 2 bases and V 7 bases, and 5 bases lay outside the gene matches. CDR3 bases: TGCAGTGTTCGGACTAGCGGCCCCTACAATGAGCAGTTCTTC. As protein: CSVRTSGPYNEQFF.

This clonotype was observed many times. Its ends do not fully match the called genes, so a read error is possible. The J gene is TRBJ2-7, the V gene TRBV10-3, with 8 positions matching TRBD1. Germline V gives CDR1 ENHRY, CDR2 SYGVKD. The CDR3 is made up of 15 amino acids. CDR3 coding DNA: TGTGCCATCAGGCCAGGGGGCGGTTTCTCCAACGAGCAGTACTTC. It is translated as CAIRPGGGFSNEQYF.

This clonotype was observed many times. The chain recombines TRBV7-9 with TRBJ2-3, with no clear D. The CDR3 contains 15 residues. The germline gives CDR1 SEHNR, CDR2 FQNEAQ (reference sequence). V was cut by 0 bases and J by 6 bases, with 13 bases left in between. CDR3 protein: CASSLAQGAVDTQYF. The CDR3 DNA reads TGTGCCAGCAGCTTAGCCCAAGGCGCAGTGGATACGCAGTATTTT.

The chain carries TRBV20-1 and TRBJ2-7, with 8 bases fitting TRBD2. Germline trimming cut 1 base from V and 2 bases from J; bases unmatched to any gene: 4. Per germline, CDR1 DFQATT and CDR2 SNEGSKA (reference sequence). The CDR3 has 14 residues. CDR3 amino acids: CSARGSGIAYEQYF. The CDR3 region has the DNA TGCAGTGCTAGAGGTAGCGGGATCGCCTACGAGCAGTACTTC.

There are many counts of this clonotype. The chain has TRBV18 and TRBJ2-5, with TRBD2 matching 10 bases. This CDR3 has 15 residues. Germline CDR1 KGHSH, CDR2 LQKENI. With V trimmed by 5 bases and J by 5 bases, 8 bases remained unmatched. CDR3 nucleotides: TGTGCCAGCTCATCCCTAGCGGGAGTAGTGGAGACCCAGTACTTC. Its translation: CASSSLAGVVETQYF.

Regarding this clonotype: A much larger clone is a single base away; this may be a read error. The DNA of the CDR3 is TGTGCCAGCACTCTGATTAGCGGGAGTTATGATGAGCAGTTCTTC. This gives the protein CASTLISGSYDEQFF. The chain links TRBV6-1 to TRBJ2-1; 9 bases align to TRBD2. Trimming removed 7 bases from V and 8 bases from J; junction bases left unmatched: 12. Germline V gene lookup returns CDR1 MNHNS and CDR2 SASEGT. This CDR3 has 15 amino acids.

Many counts were recorded for this clonotype. The J gene is TRBJ2-1, the V gene TRBV20-1; maybe TRBD1 (5 bases). Trimming took 5 bases from V and 4 from J, leaving 9 bases between them. The CDR3 sequence is 12 residues long. Germline V gene sequence: CDR1 DFQATT, CDR2 SNEGSKA (reference sequence). The CDR3 DNA follows: TGCAGTGCTCCTGGACAATACAATGAGCAGTTCTTC. Residues: CSAPGQYNEQFF.

This clonotype turned up a few times. The chain links TRBV2 to TRBJ1-2; weak D call: TRBD1 (5 bases). V gave up 1 base and J gave up 4 bases, with 13 bases separating them. The CDR3 loop spans 15 amino acids. Germline loops: CDR1 SNHLY, CDR2 FYNNEI. The CDR3 region has the DNA TGTGCCAGCAGTGAAGTGGGACGGGTAGGCTATGGCTACACCTTC. Translated, it gives CASSEVGRVGYGYTF. The variable domain in full, with the rest retrieved from reference TRBV2 and TRBJ1-2, is EPEVTQTPSHQVTQMGQEVILRCVPISNHLYFYWYRQILGQKVEFLVSFYNNEISEKSEIFDDQFSVERPDGSNFTLKIRSTKLEDSAMYFCASSEVGRVGYGYTFGSGTRLTVV.